Listed below are T cell receptor beta chains from one sample, sequenced in a study of cytomegalovirus exposure and HLA in healthy donors. Libraries were prepared by immunoSEQ multiplex PCR; TCRdb keeps only in-frame clonotypes and omits some of them. Its table lists 80,000 to 95,000 clones. The sequenced sample was PBMCs. These receptors were taken from a woman younger than 45 in good health and CMV-seronegative. The CDR3 runs from the conserved cysteine through the conserved F or W. The order of the fields is CDR3 length, J gene, V gene, D gene, CDR3 DNA, CDR3 protein. The D gene is left open where the match is weak.

cdr3_length: 13; j_call: TRBJ1-2; v_call: TRBV6-5; d_call: NA; cdr3_nt: TGTGCCAGCAGTTACTCTCAGGCCTATGGCTACACCTTC; cdr3_aa: CASSYSQAYGYTF
cdr3_length: 13; j_call: TRBJ1-1; v_call: TRBV5-1; d_call: NA; cdr3_nt: TGCGCCAGCAGCTGGGAGGGGTACACTGAAGCTTTCTTT; cdr3_aa: CASSWEGYTEAFF
cdr3_length: 16; j_call: TRBJ1-2; v_call: TRBV11-2; d_call: NA; cdr3_nt: TGTGCCAGCAGCTTAGGTCGTGGGACTAAGAACTATAGCTACACCTTC; cdr3_aa: CASSLGRGTKNYSYTF
cdr3_length: 15; j_call: TRBJ1-6; v_call: TRBV6-6; d_call: TRBD1; cdr3_nt: TGTGCCAGCGGGACAGTACGGTCAGGGTATTCACCCCTCCACTTT; cdr3_aa: CASGTVRSGYSPLHF
cdr3_length: 13; j_call: TRBJ1-6; v_call: TRBV2; d_call: TRBD1; cdr3_nt: TGTGCCAGCAGTGCAGGGGGTGTGGCACCCCTACACTTT; cdr3_aa: CASSAGGVAPLHF
cdr3_length: 18; j_call: TRBJ2-6; v_call: TRBV30; d_call: NA; cdr3_nt: TGTGCCTGGAGTGTATGGGCAGGGGGGCGACCTGGGGCCAACGTCCTGACTTTC; cdr3_aa: CAWSVWAGGRPGANVLTF
cdr3_length: 15; j_call: TRBJ1-4; v_call: TRBV19; d_call: NA; cdr3_nt: TGTGCCAGTAGTATAGCCGCAGGGGCTAATGAAAAACTGTTTTTT; cdr3_aa: CASSIAAGANEKLFF
cdr3_length: 15; j_call: TRBJ2-4; v_call: TRBV29-1; d_call: TRBD1; cdr3_nt: TGCAGCGTTGAAGTCCCGGGACAGGGTCCGAACATTCAGTACTTC; cdr3_aa: CSVEVPGQGPNIQYF
cdr3_length: 18; j_call: TRBJ2-6; v_call: TRBV18; d_call: NA; cdr3_nt: TGTGCCAGCTCACCCGAAACAGGGTCCCACTCTGGGGCCAACGTCCTGACTTTC; cdr3_aa: CASSPETGSHSGANVLTF
cdr3_length: 15; j_call: TRBJ2-5; v_call: TRBV15; d_call: NA; cdr3_nt: TGTGCCACCAGCAGTTCGCGGGGGCCTCAAGAGACCCAGTACTTC; cdr3_aa: CATSSSRGPQETQYF
cdr3_length: 14; j_call: TRBJ2-3; v_call: TRBV6-1; d_call: NA; cdr3_nt: TGTGCCAGCAGTGAAAAGGGGCGGGGAGATACGCAGTATTTT; cdr3_aa: CASSEKGRGDTQYF
cdr3_length: 13; j_call: TRBJ2-7; v_call: TRBV2; d_call: TRBD1; cdr3_nt: TGTGCCAGCAGAGACAGGGGAGCTCAGGAGCAGTACTTC; cdr3_aa: CASRDRGAQEQYF
cdr3_length: 14; j_call: TRBJ1-2; v_call: TRBV7-2; d_call: TRBD1; cdr3_nt: TGTGCCAGCGGGACCGGACAGGGTAGCTATGGCTACACCTTC; cdr3_aa: CASGTGQGSYGYTF
cdr3_length: 14; j_call: TRBJ1-1; v_call: TRBV4-2; d_call: NA; cdr3_nt: TGTGCCAGCAGCCAAAACAGGGACGGGACTGAAGCTTTCTTT; cdr3_aa: CASSQNRDGTEAFF
cdr3_length: 15; j_call: TRBJ2-1; v_call: TRBV5-1; d_call: TRBD2; cdr3_nt: TGCGCCAGCAGCTCTAGCGGGACGAACGACAATGAGCAGTTCTTC; cdr3_aa: CASSSSGTNDNEQFF
cdr3_length: 14; j_call: TRBJ2-3; v_call: TRBV6-1; d_call: NA; cdr3_nt: TGTGCCAGCAGTGAAGCGAGGTTCGGTTATACGCAGTATTTT; cdr3_aa: CASSEARFGYTQYF
cdr3_length: 16; j_call: TRBJ2-7; v_call: TRBV15; d_call: TRBD2; cdr3_nt: TGTGCCACCGCAGCGGGGGAGGCGGGGGGGCGCGGCGAGCAGTACTTC; cdr3_aa: CATAAGEAGGRGEQYF
cdr3_length: 14; j_call: TRBJ2-7; v_call: TRBV6-5; d_call: TRBD2; cdr3_nt: TGTGCCAGCAGTTACGGGACTAGCGGATACGAGCAGTACTTC; cdr3_aa: CASSYGTSGYEQYF
cdr3_length: 15; j_call: TRBJ2-1; v_call: TRBV18; d_call: NA; cdr3_nt: TGTGCCAGCTCGCTGGACAGCAGCTCCTACAATGAGCAGTTCTTC; cdr3_aa: CASSLDSSSYNEQFF
cdr3_length: 15; j_call: TRBJ2-5; v_call: TRBV2; d_call: TRBD2; cdr3_nt: TGTGCCAGCAGTGGAAGACTAGCCTTCCAAGAGACCCAGTACTTC; cdr3_aa: CASSGRLAFQETQYF
cdr3_length: 16; j_call: TRBJ2-7; v_call: TRBV30; d_call: NA; cdr3_nt: TGTGCCTGGGCCCCTCGCCGGGGTCCTTTGGATGGCGAGCAGTACTTC; cdr3_aa: CAWAPRRGPLDGEQYF
cdr3_length: 14; j_call: TRBJ1-1; v_call: TRBV4-1; d_call: NA; cdr3_nt: TGCGCCAGCAGAAATAACAGGGAGAACACTGAAGCTTTCTTT; cdr3_aa: CASRNNRENTEAFF
cdr3_length: 13; j_call: TRBJ1-1; v_call: TRBV10-3; d_call: NA; cdr3_nt: TGTGCCATAAAAGACATGGTTAACACTGAAGCTTTCTTT; cdr3_aa: CAIKDMVNTEAFF
cdr3_length: 14; j_call: TRBJ1-3; v_call: TRBV30; d_call: TRBD1; cdr3_nt: TGTGCCTGCACACTGGACAGGGCTGGAAACACCATATATTTT; cdr3_aa: CACTLDRAGNTIYF
cdr3_length: 15; j_call: TRBJ2-2; v_call: TRBV15; d_call: TRBD1; cdr3_nt: TGTGCCACCAGCCAAGGACAGGGTGACACCGGGGAGCTGTTTTTT; cdr3_aa: CATSQGQGDTGELFF
cdr3_length: 13; j_call: TRBJ1-2; v_call: TRBV14; d_call: NA; cdr3_nt: TGTGCCAGCAGCTCGACTCGGGGTCTTGGCTACACCTTC; cdr3_aa: CASSSTRGLGYTF
cdr3_length: 12; j_call: TRBJ2-3; v_call: TRBV10-1; d_call: NA; cdr3_nt: TGCGCCAGCAGTGAGGTTGGCCGTGCGCAGTATTTT; cdr3_aa: CASSEVGRAQYF
cdr3_length: 15; j_call: TRBJ2-1; v_call: TRBV6-4; d_call: NA; cdr3_nt: TGTGCCAGCAGTGACCCCGACAGACCCGCCCAAGTACAGTTCTTC; cdr3_aa: CASSDPDRPAQVQFF
cdr3_length: 15; j_call: TRBJ1-1; v_call: TRBV5-1; d_call: NA; cdr3_nt: TGCGCCAGCAGCTTGGGGGCGGGGGGGAACACTGAAGCTTTCTTT; cdr3_aa: CASSLGAGGNTEAFF
cdr3_length: 11; j_call: TRBJ1-5; v_call: TRBV29-1; d_call: NA; cdr3_nt: TGCAGCGCCCGAGGGAATCAGCCCCAGCATTTT; cdr3_aa: CSARGNQPQHF
cdr3_length: 16; j_call: TRBJ1-5; v_call: TRBV15; d_call: TRBD1; cdr3_nt: TGTGCCACCAGCAGCCTCGGGACAGGGTTCAATCAGCCCCAGCATTTT; cdr3_aa: CATSSLGTGFNQPQHF
cdr3_length: 14; j_call: TRBJ1-6; v_call: TRBV15; d_call: NA; cdr3_nt: TGTGCCACCAGCAGACAGGGGAACGATTCACCCCTCCACTTT; cdr3_aa: CATSRQGNDSPLHF
cdr3_length: 14; j_call: TRBJ2-7; v_call: TRBV5-5; d_call: TRBD1; cdr3_nt: TGTGCCAGCATCCCCGGGACAGGGAAAGGCGAGCAGTACTTC; cdr3_aa: CASIPGTGKGEQYF
cdr3_length: 15; j_call: TRBJ2-3; v_call: TRBV5-1; d_call: TRBD1; cdr3_nt: TGCGCCAGCAGGTGGACAGGCGACTTCACAGATACGCAGTATTTT; cdr3_aa: CASRWTGDFTDTQYF
cdr3_length: 14; j_call: TRBJ2-1; v_call: TRBV5-1; d_call: TRBD2; cdr3_nt: TGCGCCAGCAGCTCTAGCGGGGGCCACAATGAGCAGTTCTTC; cdr3_aa: CASSSSGGHNEQFF
cdr3_length: 14; j_call: TRBJ1-1; v_call: TRBV18; d_call: NA; cdr3_nt: TGTGCCAGCTCACCCAAACAGGTTGACACTGAAGATTTCTTT; cdr3_aa: CASSPKQVDTEDFF
cdr3_length: 14; j_call: TRBJ1-1; v_call: TRBV5-4; d_call: NA; cdr3_nt: TGTGCCAGCAGCGCGGGTTCCATGAACACTGAAGCTTTCTTT; cdr3_aa: CASSAGSMNTEAFF
cdr3_length: 17; j_call: TRBJ2-1; v_call: TRBV4-2; d_call: TRBD2; cdr3_nt: TGTGCCAGCAGCCAAGGGTCGGCGGGAGGGCCGGATAATGAGCAGTTCTTC; cdr3_aa: CASSQGSAGGPDNEQFF
cdr3_length: 15; j_call: TRBJ1-1; v_call: TRBV7-2; d_call: NA; cdr3_nt: TGTGCCAGCAGCTTAGGTCCCTCTACGGGCACTGAAGCTTTCTTT; cdr3_aa: CASSLGPSTGTEAFF
cdr3_length: 13; j_call: TRBJ1-1; v_call: TRBV4-1; d_call: NA; cdr3_nt: TGCGCCAGCAGCCCACAGCTGAACACTGAAGCTTTCTTT; cdr3_aa: CASSPQLNTEAFF
cdr3_length: 16; j_call: TRBJ1-5; v_call: TRBV2; d_call: NA; cdr3_nt: TGTGCCAGCAGTGAAGAGACAGGCCATAGCAATCAGCCCCAGCATTTT; cdr3_aa: CASSEETGHSNQPQHF
cdr3_length: 13; j_call: TRBJ1-1; v_call: TRBV30; d_call: NA; cdr3_nt: TGTGCCTGGAGTGTAGACACAAACACTGAAGCTTTCTTT; cdr3_aa: CAWSVDTNTEAFF
cdr3_length: 15; j_call: TRBJ1-4; v_call: TRBV4-1; d_call: NA; cdr3_nt: TGCGCCAGCAGCCAAGAGGGTGGGAGTGACGAAAAACTGTTTTTT; cdr3_aa: CASSQEGGSDEKLFF
cdr3_length: 17; j_call: TRBJ2-1; v_call: TRBV4-2; d_call: TRBD2; cdr3_nt: TGTGCCAGCAGCCAACTCGGACTAGCGGGGGGTTACAATGAGCAGTTCTTC; cdr3_aa: CASSQLGLAGGYNEQFF
cdr3_length: 14; j_call: TRBJ2-1; v_call: TRBV6-5; d_call: TRBD1; cdr3_nt: TGTGCCAGCAAAGCGACAGGGGGCAAGGATGAGCAGTTCTTC; cdr3_aa: CASKATGGKDEQFF
cdr3_length: 16; j_call: TRBJ2-1; v_call: TRBV18; d_call: TRBD2; cdr3_nt: TGTGCCAGCTCACCACCGGGACTAGCGGGTTACAATGAGCAGTTCTTC; cdr3_aa: CASSPPGLAGYNEQFF
cdr3_length: 15; j_call: TRBJ1-5; v_call: TRBV6-5; d_call: NA; cdr3_nt: TGTGCCAGCAGACCCGACAGGACCCGCAATCAGCCCCAGCATTTT; cdr3_aa: CASRPDRTRNQPQHF
cdr3_length: 16; j_call: TRBJ2-3; v_call: TRBV30; d_call: TRBD2; cdr3_nt: TGTGCCTGGAGGTTTAGCGGGAGTGGGGGACCAGATACGCAGTATTTT; cdr3_aa: CAWRFSGSGGPDTQYF
cdr3_length: 12; j_call: TRBJ2-7; v_call: TRBV27; d_call: NA; cdr3_nt: TGTGCCAGCAGTTCGCCGGGGGACGAGCAGTACTTC; cdr3_aa: CASSSPGDEQYF
cdr3_length: 15; j_call: TRBJ1-1; v_call: TRBV19; d_call: NA; cdr3_nt: TGTGCCAGTAGTACCGGGTCCTTCTTGAACACTGAAGCTTTCTTT; cdr3_aa: CASSTGSFLNTEAFF
cdr3_length: 14; j_call: TRBJ1-2; v_call: TRBV4-1; d_call: NA; cdr3_nt: TGCGCCAGCAGCCAGCCCGGGCAGGGCTATGGCTACACCTTC; cdr3_aa: CASSQPGQGYGYTF
cdr3_length: 13; j_call: TRBJ2-5; v_call: TRBV2; d_call: NA; cdr3_nt: TGTGCCAGCAGTGGGCCATCCCAAGAGACCCAGTACTTC; cdr3_aa: CASSGPSQETQYF
cdr3_length: 15; j_call: TRBJ1-1; v_call: TRBV19; d_call: TRBD1; cdr3_nt: TGTGCCAGTAGTATGATTCCAGGGGGCGTCACTGAAGCTTTCTTT; cdr3_aa: CASSMIPGGVTEAFF
cdr3_length: 14; j_call: TRBJ2-2; v_call: TRBV15; d_call: NA; cdr3_nt: TGTGCCACCAGCTCGCGGGCGAACACCGGGGAGCTGTTTTTT; cdr3_aa: CATSSRANTGELFF
cdr3_length: 16; j_call: TRBJ2-6; v_call: TRBV30; d_call: TRBD2; cdr3_nt: TGTGCCTGGAGTCAGCGGGGGGGGTCTGGGGCCAACGTCCTGACTTTC; cdr3_aa: CAWSQRGGSGANVLTF
cdr3_length: 15; j_call: TRBJ2-7; v_call: TRBV5-1; d_call: TRBD2; cdr3_nt: TGCGCCAGCAGCTTGGGAGGCGGGAGGTACGACGAGCAGTACTTC; cdr3_aa: CASSLGGGRYDEQYF
cdr3_length: 14; j_call: TRBJ1-1; v_call: TRBV6-5; d_call: NA; cdr3_nt: TGTGCCAGCAGTTACTCCCCGGAGGGCACTGAAGCTTTCTTT; cdr3_aa: CASSYSPEGTEAFF
cdr3_length: 19; j_call: TRBJ1-3; v_call: TRBV9; d_call: NA; cdr3_nt: TGTGCCAGCAGCGTAATAACCTCCGGAGACGCGGGGTCAGAAAACACCATATATTTT; cdr3_aa: CASSVITSGDAGSENTIYF
cdr3_length: 12; j_call: TRBJ2-1; v_call: TRBV19; d_call: TRBD2; cdr3_nt: TGTGCCAGTAGTCCCCGGGGGGTTGAGCAGTTCTTC; cdr3_aa: CASSPRGVEQFF